These 27 T cell receptor beta chains came from one sample sequenced in a study of CD8 T cells in ankylosing spondylitis. TCRdb passed the 5' RACE reads through MiXCR, listing each CDR3 protein once. The table has about 190,000 distinct CDR3 sequences, 10% to 15% seen once. The source material was blood, either unsorted or a sorted T cell fraction (not recorded which). The receptors here all came from a female donor with ankylosing spondylitis or in good health (not recorded which).

This clonotype was seen many times. This rearrangement joins TRBV6-2 or TRBV6-3 to TRBJ2-3, with 11 bases matching TRBD2. In germline, CDR1 is MNHEY, CDR2 SVGEGT. With V trimmed by 6 bases and J by 3 bases, 5 bases remained unmatched. The CDR3 is made up of 15 amino acids. CDR3 region: CASRKLAGETDTQYF. CDR3 coding DNA: TGTGCCAGCAGGAAACTAGCGGGAGAAACAGATACGCAGTATTTT.

Note on this clonotype: Germline is not matched at one junction end, which may reflect a read error. This chain links TRBV5-6 with TRBJ2-1; D not resolved. The CDR3 sequence is 15 residues long. Looked up from germline, CDR1 is SGHDT and CDR2 is YYEEEE. CDR3 in amino acids: CTSSLGRALMNEQFF. CDR3 DNA: TGTACCAGCAGCTTGGGTCGAGCCCTGATGAATGAGCAGTTCTTC.

The V gene is TRBV20-1, the J gene TRBJ2-7; 9 nucleotides align to TRBD2. V lost 6 bases to trimming and J lost 2 bases; unmatched junction nucleotides: 17. The germline V gene has CDR1 DFQATT and CDR2 SNEGSKA (reference sequence). The CDR3 runs 17 residues. The CDR3: CSAPAGSGRSATYEQYF. As DNA, the CDR3 is TGCAGTGCCCCGGCCGGTAGCGGGAGATCGGCGACCTACGAGCAGTACTTC.

This clonotype came up many times. V is TRBV3-1 and J is TRBJ1-3; TRBD1 is a possible D gene (5 bases). CDR1 is LGHDT, CDR2 YNNKEL, per germline (reference sequence). Trimming pared 5 bases from V and 0 bases from J, leaving 23 bases between. The CDR3 is made up of 19 amino acids. The DNA for the CDR3 is TGTGCCAGCAGCAACCTCGCGGGACCTACCTCCCACTCTGGAAACACCATATATTTT. Encoded protein: CASSNLAGPTSHSGNTIYF.

This clonotype appeared a few times. The V call is TRBV19, the J call TRBJ2-2; the D gene is possibly TRBD1 (6 bases). The CDR3 spans 16 residues. Trimming stripped 2 bases from V and 1 base from J, with 11 bases between. The V gene's germline CDR1 is LNHDA and CDR2 SQIVND (reference sequence). The CDR3 DNA reads as TGTGCCAGTAGTATACGCAGGGGAAGGAACACCGGGGAGCTGTTTTTT. Protein sequence: CASSIRRGRNTGELFF.

V is TRBV20-1 and J is TRBJ2-1; a weak D match, TRBD1 (5 bases). Trimming removed 3 bases from V and 4 bases from J, with 13 bases in between. Germline-derived CDR1 and CDR2 are DFQATT and SNEGSKA (reference sequence). This CDR3 has 14 amino acids. The CDR3 loop is CSARPPTVYNEQFF. The CDR3 nucleotides read TGCAGTGCTAGGCCCCCGACAGTTTACAATGAGCAGTTCTTC.

The V gene is TRBV7-2, the J gene TRBJ2-3; TRBD2 agrees at 9 bases. From germline, CDR1 is SGHTA and CDR2 FQGNSA. The CDR3 is 15 residues long. V shed 6 bases, J shed 6 bases, and the junction held 10 bases outside the gene matches. The CDR3 reads CASRPAGGGADTQYF. As DNA, the CDR3 is TGTGCCAGCAGACCAGCGGGAGGCGGGGCCGATACGCAGTATTTT.

This clonotype was observed a few times. The V call is TRBV20-1, the J call TRBJ2-3; 9 nucleotides agree with TRBD2. The trim removed 3 bases at V and 6 bases at J, leaving 13 bases unmatched. CDR3 length: 16 residues. Germline CDR1 and CDR2: DFQATT and SNEGSKA (reference sequence). DNA of the CDR3: TGCAGTGCTAGGGACCCAGCGGGAGGCGTAGTTGATACGCAGTATTTT. It is translated as CSARDPAGGVVDTQYF.

Comments on this clonotype: A read error is possible here, since a much larger clone lies one base away. J is TRBJ2-7 and V is TRBV6-1, with TRBD2 identical over 7 bases. The CDR3 sequence is 14 residues long. Germline values: CDR1 MNHNS, CDR2 SASEGT. This chain's CDR3 is CANSVAGESYEQYF. The CDR3 DNA sequence: TGTGCCAACAGTGTAGCGGGTGAATCCTACGAGCAGTACTTC.

At least ten counts were recorded for this clonotype. The genes are TRBV5-5 and TRBJ2-2; D gene ambiguous. The ends were cut back, 4 bases at V and 4 bases at J, with 14 bases in the middle. This CDR3 comprises 15 residues. Germline CDR1 SGHKS, CDR2 YYEKEE (reference sequence). The CDR3 DNA reads TGTGCCAGCAGCGGTGACGTTGACCGCACCGGGGAGCTGTTTTTT. Translated, it gives CASSGDVDRTGELFF.

The chain links TRBV7-2 to TRBJ2-3, with D perhaps matching TRBD1 (5 bases). Germline V CDR1 and CDR2: SGHTA, FQGNSA. This CDR3 is 15 amino acids long. V dropped 4 bases and J dropped 3 bases, with 14 bases sitting between them. CDR3 residues: CASSSFSGATDTQYF. DNA of the CDR3: TGTGCCAGCAGCTCGTTTAGTGGGGCGACAGATACGCAGTATTTT.

This clonotype was seen ten or more times. The chain couples TRBV5-1 to TRBJ1-2; D gene uncertain. Trimming cost V 2 bases and J 6 bases, with 11 bases left between them. Germline CDR1 reads SGHRS; CDR2 reads YFSETQ. The length of the CDR3 is 13 residues. CDR3 residues: CASSLALSDGYTF. The CDR3 DNA sequence: TGCGCCAGCAGCTTAGCCCTTTCTGATGGCTACACCTTC.

This clonotype has just a few counts. The chain employs TRBV11-2 and TRBJ2-2; D gene ambiguous. The V gene's germline CDR1 is SGHAT and CDR2 FQNNGV. This CDR3 region has 13 residues. The germline V and J ends were trimmed by 1 base and 7 bases, with 7 bases remaining between them. CDR3 in DNA: TGTGCCAGCAGCTTAGCACTATACGGGGAGCTGTTTTTT. Translation: CASSLALYGELFF.

This clonotype showed up many times. V is TRBV5-1 and J is TRBJ2-2, with TRBD1 as a possible D gene (5 bases). V gave up 4 bases and J gave up 1 base, with 5 bases separating them. CDR1 and CDR2 (germline): SGHRS, YFSETQ. The CDR3 consists of 13 residues. CDR3 sequence (DNA): TGCGCCAGCAGCCAGGGGAACACCGGGGAGCTGTTTTTT. As protein: CASSQGNTGELFF.

The table lists this clonotype with many counts. The chain employs TRBV7-2 and TRBJ2-5, with TRBD2 matching 7 bases. This CDR3 is built from 14 residues. V shed 3 bases, J shed 4 bases, and the junction held 5 bases outside the gene matches. Germline values: CDR1 SGHTA, CDR2 FQGNSA. CDR3 residues: CASSLVGRRETQYF. The CDR3 DNA follows: TGTGCCAGCAGCTTGGTCGGGAGGAGAGAGACCCAGTACTTC.

This clonotype was counted many times. This rearrangement joins TRBV4-2 to TRBJ2-7; D is possibly TRBD1 (6 bases). CDR1 is LGHNA and CDR2 is YNFKEQ in the germline V gene. Trimming pared 1 base from V and 1 base from J, leaving 8 bases between. This CDR3 is 14 amino acids long. CDR3 loop: CASSQAGQSYEQYF. The CDR3 nucleotides are TGTGCCAGCAGCCAAGCTGGACAGTCCTACGAGCAGTACTTC.

This clonotype was detected only a few times. The chain uses TRBV19 and TRBJ2-1; 8 bases map to TRBD2. The germline V gene has CDR1 LNHDA and CDR2 SQIVND (reference sequence). CDR3 size: 17 residues. V lost 5 bases and J lost 1; bases outside the gene matches: 10. CDR3 protein: CASSFPSTGGSYNEQFF. The CDR3 bases are TGTGCCAGTAGTTTCCCCTCAACGGGAGGGTCCTACAATGAGCAGTTCTTC.

In the case of this clonotype: A much bigger clone sits one base away, suggesting this may be a read error. The chain recombines TRBV5-6 with TRBJ2-7; the D is unclear. TRBJ2-1 matches the DNA end more closely, so the J call is doubtful. The CDR3 sequence is 12 residues long. The germline V gene has CDR1 SGHDT and CDR2 YYEEEE. The CDR3 loop is CASSLERYEQFF. CDR3 bases: TGTGCCAGCAGCTTGGAGAGGTACGAGCAGTTCTTC.

Notes on this clonotype: The junction and the germline gene differ at one end; a read error may be behind it. The chain combines TRBV7-6 with TRBJ2-5; TRBD1 matches at 7 bases. Per germline, CDR1 SGHVS and CDR2 FNYEAQ. This CDR3 has 14 residues. The CDR3 loop reads CPSSLGTVQETQYF. The CDR3 nucleotides are TGTCCCAGCAGCTTAGGGACAGTCCAAGAGACCCAGTACTTC.

This chain links TRBV5-1 with TRBJ2-7; D is unresolved. There are 14 residues in the CDR3. Trimming took 3 bases from V and 6 from J, leaving 16 bases between them. In germline, CDR1 is SGHRS, CDR2 YFSETQ. The CDR3 loop reads CASSYVAGLGEQYF. CDR3 DNA sequence: TGCGCCAGCAGCTACGTTGCAGGTTTGGGCGAGCAGTACTTC.

In its sample, this clonotype was seen many times. The CDR3 sequence: CASSVDRERAEAFF. In DNA, the CDR3 is TGTGCCAGCAGCGTTGACAGGGAAAGAGCAGAAGCTTTCTTT. V usage is TRBV6-4 and J usage is TRBJ1-1, with TRBD1 identical over 7 bases. CDR1 and CDR2 from the germline V gene are MRHNA and SNTAGT. V gave up 6 bases and J gave up 8 bases; unmatched junction bases: 12. This CDR3 region has 14 residues.

This clonotype turned up a few times. The chain has TRBV5-1 and TRBJ2-7; D gene unclear. Trimming stripped 4 bases from V and 5 bases from J, with 16 bases between. The germline V gene encodes CDR1 SGHRS and CDR2 YFSETQ. The CDR3 is 14 amino acids. CDR3 DNA: TGCGCCAGCAGCGAGGCGAGAATAACCGACGAGCAGTACTTC. Its translation is CASSEARITDEQYF.

This clonotype was picked up many times. The chain recombines TRBV5-1 with TRBJ2-1; weak D call: TRBD2 (6 bases). V lost 7 bases to trimming and J lost 5 bases, with 16 bases between them. The germline V gene has CDR1 SGHRS and CDR2 YFSETQ. The CDR3 has 14 amino acids. The CDR3 region has the DNA TGCGCCAGCTTCCAACGGCCGGGAGACAATGAGCAGTTCTTC. Protein: CASFQRPGDNEQFF.

This clonotype was detected a few times. The chain uses TRBV24-1 and TRBJ2-6, with D perhaps TRBD1 (5 bases). The CDR3 length is 16 residues. The germline V gene has CDR1 KGHDR and CDR2 SFDVKD. V was shortened by 7 bases and J by 0 bases, with 12 bases between the two germline ends. The CDR3 region has the DNA TGTGCCACCAGCCTAGGACACACCTCTGGGGCCAACGTCCTGACTTTC. Residues: CATSLGHTSGANVLTF.

This clonotype was seen many times. The V gene is TRBV5-1, the J gene TRBJ2-5, with 9 positions matching TRBD1. Looked up from germline, CDR1 is SGHRS and CDR2 is YFSETQ. With V trimmed by 4 bases and J by 5 bases, 6 bases remained unmatched. This CDR3 is 14 amino acids long. The CDR3 DNA sequence: TGCGCCAGCAGCAGGACAGGGGCGCTTGAGACCCAGTACTTC. Translated: CASSRTGALETQYF.

This clonotype was observed a handful of times. The chain recombines TRBV5-1 with TRBJ2-5, with unresolved D. The germline V gene has CDR1 SGHRS and CDR2 YFSETQ. With 2 bases removed from V and 3 bases from J, the gap between germline ends came to 14 bases. This CDR3 is built from 15 residues. The CDR3 nucleotides read TGCGCCAGCAGCTTTGATCCGGCGGCGGAAGAGACCCAGTACTTC. Its protein is CASSFDPAAEETQYF.

This clonotype was counted a few times. The gene calls are TRBV3-1 and TRBJ1-1; no definite D call. CDR3 size: 15 residues. The germline V gene encodes CDR1 LGHDT and CDR2 YNNKEL (reference sequence). V was shortened by 1 base and J by 4 bases, with 13 bases between the two germline ends. This CDR3 is CASSQAVSSFTEAFF. In DNA, the CDR3 is TGTGCCAGCAGCCAAGCGGTCAGCTCTTTCACTGAAGCTTTCTTT. Variable domain in full (rest from reference TRBV3-1 and TRBJ1-1): DTAVSQTPKYLVTQMGNDKSIKCEQNLGHDTMYWYKQDSKKFLKIMFSYNNKELIINETVPNRFSPKSPDKAHLNLHINSLELGDSAVYFCASSQAVSSFTEAFFGQGTRLTVV.